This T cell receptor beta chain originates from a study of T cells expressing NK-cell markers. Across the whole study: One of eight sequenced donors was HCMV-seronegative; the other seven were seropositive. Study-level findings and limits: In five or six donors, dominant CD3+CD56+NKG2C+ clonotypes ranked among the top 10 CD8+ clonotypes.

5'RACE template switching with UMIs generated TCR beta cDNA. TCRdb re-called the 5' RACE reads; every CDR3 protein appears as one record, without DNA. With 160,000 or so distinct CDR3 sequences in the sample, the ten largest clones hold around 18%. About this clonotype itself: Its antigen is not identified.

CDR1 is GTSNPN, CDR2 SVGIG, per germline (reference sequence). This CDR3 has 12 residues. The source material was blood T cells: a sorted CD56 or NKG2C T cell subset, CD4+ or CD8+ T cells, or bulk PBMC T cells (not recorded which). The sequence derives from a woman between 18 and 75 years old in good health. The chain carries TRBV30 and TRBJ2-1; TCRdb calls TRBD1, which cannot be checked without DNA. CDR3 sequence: CAWSVTQGEKFF.